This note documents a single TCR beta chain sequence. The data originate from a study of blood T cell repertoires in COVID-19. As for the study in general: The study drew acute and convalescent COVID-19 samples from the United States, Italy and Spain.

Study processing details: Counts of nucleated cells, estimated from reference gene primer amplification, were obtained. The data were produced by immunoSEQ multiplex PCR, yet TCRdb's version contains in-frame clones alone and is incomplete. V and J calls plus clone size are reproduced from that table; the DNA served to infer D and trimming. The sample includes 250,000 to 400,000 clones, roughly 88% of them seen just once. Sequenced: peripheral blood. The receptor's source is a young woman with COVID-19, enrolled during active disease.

The CDR3: CASSLEAYRERTDTQYF. For the CDR3, the DNA is TGTGCCAGCAGCTTAGAGGCGTACCGGGAGAGGACAGATACGCAGTATTTT. The chain has TRBV7-8 and TRBJ2-3; the D gene is possibly TRBD2 (6 bases). The CDR3 sequence is 17 residues long. The germline V gene has CDR1 SGHVS and CDR2 FQNEAQ. V was shortened by 1 base and J by 3 bases, with 17 bases between the two germline ends.